These 15 T cell receptor beta chains were all obtained from the same sample, sequenced in a study of control samples from healthy donors and cancer patients. Measured with immunoSEQ multiplex PCR; TCRdb has only the in-frame clones, and not every one. Here the sample spans about 230,000 clones, around 79% being singletons. Source material: PBMCs. Receptor source: a woman aged 55-69 years with lung cancer.

The gene calls are TRBV7-2 and TRBJ2-7; TRBD2 might be the D (6 bases). This CDR3 contains 14 residues. Germline CDR1 is SGHTA and CDR2 is FQGNSA. The V gene lost 1 base and the J gene lost 3 bases, with 10 bases spanning the gap. The CDR3 loop reads CASSLDNSGYEQYF. Here the CDR3 DNA reads TGTGCCAGCAGCTTAGATAATAGCGGCTACGAGCAGTACTTC. Full variable domain (remainder filled in from reference TRBV7-2 and TRBJ2-7): GAGVSQSPSNKVTEKGKDVELRCDPISGHTALYWYRQSLGQGLEFLIYFQGNSAPDKSGLPSDRFSAERTGGSVSTLTIQRTQQEDSAVYLCASSLDNSGYEQYFGPGTRLTVT.

V usage is TRBV28 and J usage is TRBJ1-2, with TRBD1 matching 11 bases. CDR1 is MDHEN, CDR2 SYDVKM, per germline. The CDR3 is made up of 15 amino acids. The V gene end was trimmed by 5 bases and the J gene end by 8 bases; junction bases not matched to a gene: 10. DNA for the CDR3: TGTGCCAGCAGTACCCCCGGGACAGGGGGGAGAGGCTACACCTTC. This encodes CASSTPGTGGRGYTF.

V gene TRBV6-2 or TRBV6-3 combines with J gene TRBJ2-2; D is unclear. The CDR3 length is 14 residues. V lost 6 bases and J 6 bases, leaving 14 bases between the germline ends. The germline gives CDR1 MNHEY, CDR2 SVGEGT. The CDR3 reads CASSPLSLPGELFF. CDR3 in DNA: TGTGCCAGCAGCCCACTGTCTTTGCCCGGGGAGCTGTTTTTT.

This chain links TRBV12-3 or TRBV12-4 with TRBJ1-3, with unresolved D. V dropped 6 bases and J dropped 2 bases, with 5 bases sitting between them. The CDR3 spans 12 residues. In DNA form, the CDR3 reads TGTGCCAGCAGGATAGCTGGAAACACCATATATTTT. Translated: CASRIAGNTIYF.

This clone was found once. This chain connects TRBV28 to TRBJ2-5, with D possibly being TRBD2 (6 bases). The CDR3 loop spans 13 amino acids. With 7 bases removed from V and 3 bases from J, the gap between germline ends came to 12 bases. Germline V gene data show CDR1 as MDHEN and CDR2 as SYDVKM. The CDR3 here is CASMYSGEETQYF. CDR3 nucleotides: TGTGCCAGCATGTATTCGGGGGAAGAGACCCAGTACTTC.

The J gene is TRBJ2-3, the V gene TRBV5-1, with D perhaps matching TRBD1 (6 bases). The CDR3 length is 16 residues. The germline V gene encodes CDR1 SGHRS and CDR2 YFSETQ. With 0 bases removed from V and 2 bases from J, the gap between germline ends came to 13 bases. The CDR3 loop reads CASSLEGVLLTDTQYF. CDR3 DNA sequence: TGCGCCAGCAGCTTGGAGGGGGTCCTCCTCACAGATACGCAGTATTTT.

The CDR3 DNA sequence: TGTGCCAGCAGTTACAGCGGGGGGGCTGGGAACATTCAGTACTTC. Its protein is CASSYSGGAGNIQYF. This chain joins TRBV6-2 or TRBV6-3 and TRBJ2-4; the match to TRBD2 covers 10 bases. The CDR3 extends over 15 amino acids. Germline CDR1 MNHEY, CDR2 SVGEGT. V shed 2 bases and J 7 bases; nucleotides not matched to a gene: 5.

The rearrangement uses TRBV20-1 and TRBJ2-7, with 8 bases identical to TRBD2. Germline values: CDR1 DFQATT, CDR2 SNEGSKA (reference sequence). This CDR3 is 13 amino acids long. With V trimmed by 3 bases and J by 2 bases, 3 bases remained unmatched. Here the CDR3 reads CSASTLAAYEQYF. The CDR3 nucleotides read TGCAGTGCTAGTACACTAGCGGCCTACGAGCAGTACTTC.

The rearrangement uses TRBV24-1 and TRBJ2-1; TRBD1 matches at 7 bases. V lost 3 bases and J lost 3; bases outside the gene matches: 4. The CDR3 totals 15 residues. Germline V gene sequence: CDR1 KGHDR, CDR2 SFDVKD. CDR3 nucleotide sequence: TGTGCCACCAGTGATCTAACAGGGGACTACAATGAGCAGTTCTTC. This translates into CATSDLTGDYNEQFF.

The V gene is TRBV6-5, the J gene TRBJ2-5, with a possible D match to TRBD2 (5 bases). Deletions cut 6 bases from V and 5 bases from J, with 13 bases between. This CDR3 region has 13 residues. The V gene's germline CDR1 is MNHEY and CDR2 SVGAGI. CDR3 amino acids: CASSLRERETQYF. The CDR3, as DNA: TGTGCCAGCAGCCTGAGGGAGAGGGAGACCCAGTACTTC.

The chain combines TRBV2 with TRBJ2-7; 7 bases match TRBD2. CDR1 is SNHLY, CDR2 FYNNEI, per germline. This CDR3 has 15 residues. J was trimmed by 1 base and V by 8 bases; bases with no gene match: 11. The CDR3 bases are TGTGCCAGCCTTCCGATCTCGGGACTATCCTACGAGCAGTACTTC. Translation: CASLPISGLSYEQYF. Complete variable domain (other parts from reference TRBV2 and TRBJ2-7): EPEVTQTPSHQVTQMGQEVILRCVPISNHLYFYWYRQILGQKVEFLVSFYNNEISEKSEIFDDQFSVERPDGSNFTLKIRSTKLEDSAMYFCASLPISGLSYEQYFGPGTRLTVT.

This sequence joins TRBV5-1 and TRBJ2-5, with 8 bases aligning to TRBD2. With V trimmed by 4 bases and J by 2 bases, 7 bases remained unmatched. From germline, CDR1 is SGHRS and CDR2 YFSETQ. The CDR3 has 15 residues. This CDR3 is CASSPGSGVQETQYF. DNA for the CDR3: TGCGCCAGCAGCCCCGGTAGCGGGGTGCAAGAGACCCAGTACTTC. Full variable domain (remainder filled in from reference TRBV5-1 and TRBJ2-5): KAGVTQTPRYLIKTRGQQVTLSCSPISGHRSVSWYQQTPGQGLQFLFEYFSETQRNKGNFPGRFSGRQFSNSRSEMNVSTLELGDSALYLCASSPGSGVQETQYFGPGTRLLVL.

Note on this clone: Other DNA sequences in this sample translate to the same CDR3. The V gene is TRBV28, the J gene TRBJ2-7; D possibly corresponds to TRBD1 (6 bases). This CDR3 comprises 12 residues. The germline gives CDR1 MDHEN, CDR2 SYDVKM. V gave up 3 bases and J gave up 4 bases, with 7 bases separating them. CDR3 sequence: CASSFRGYEQYF. In DNA form, the CDR3 reads TGTGCCAGCAGTTTCAGGGGATACGAGCAGTACTTC. The whole variable domain, filled in from reference TRBV28 and TRBJ2-7, reads DVKVTQSSRYLVKRTGEKVFLECVQDMDHENMFWYRQDPGLGLRLIYFSYDVKMKEKGDIPEGYSVSREKKERFSLILESASTNQTSMYLCASSFRGYEQYFGPGTRLTVT.

The gene calls are TRBV3-1 (or the pseudogene TRBV3-2) and TRBJ2-7; D tentatively reads TRBD1 or TRBD2 (5 bases each). The V and J ends lost 4 bases and 4 bases respectively, with 14 bases between them. The CDR3 extends over 14 amino acids. Germline lookup yields CDR1 LGHDT and CDR2 YNNKEL (reference sequence). CDR3 sequence (DNA): TGTGCCAGCAGCCGCCGCGAGGGACCTTACGAGCAGTACTTC. It codes for CASSRREGPYEQYF.

This chain joins TRBV21-1 and TRBJ1-2; the table's D call, TRBD1, was not checked against the DNA. TRBV21-1 is tagged as a pseudogene. CDR3 length equals 16 residues. CDR3 in amino acids: CASSVLDRGENYGYTF. The DNA of the CDR3 is TGTGCCAGCTCAGTTCTGGACAGGGGGGAAAACTATGGCTACACCTTC.